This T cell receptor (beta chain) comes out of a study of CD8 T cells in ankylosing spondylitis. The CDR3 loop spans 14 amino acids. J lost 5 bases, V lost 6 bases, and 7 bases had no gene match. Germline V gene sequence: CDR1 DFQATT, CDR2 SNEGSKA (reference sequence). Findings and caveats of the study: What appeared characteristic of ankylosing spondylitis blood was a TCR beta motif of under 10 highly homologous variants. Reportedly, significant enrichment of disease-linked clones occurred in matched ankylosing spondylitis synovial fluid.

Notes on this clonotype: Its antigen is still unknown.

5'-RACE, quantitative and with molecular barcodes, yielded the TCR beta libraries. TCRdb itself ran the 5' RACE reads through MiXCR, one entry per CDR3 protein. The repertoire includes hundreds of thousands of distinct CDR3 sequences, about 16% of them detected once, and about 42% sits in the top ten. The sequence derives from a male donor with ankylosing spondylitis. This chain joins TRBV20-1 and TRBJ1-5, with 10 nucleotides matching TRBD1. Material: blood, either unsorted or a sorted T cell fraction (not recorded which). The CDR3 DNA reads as TGCAGTGCCACCGGGACAGGGGAACATCAGCCCCAGCATTTT. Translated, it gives CSATGTGEHQPQHF.